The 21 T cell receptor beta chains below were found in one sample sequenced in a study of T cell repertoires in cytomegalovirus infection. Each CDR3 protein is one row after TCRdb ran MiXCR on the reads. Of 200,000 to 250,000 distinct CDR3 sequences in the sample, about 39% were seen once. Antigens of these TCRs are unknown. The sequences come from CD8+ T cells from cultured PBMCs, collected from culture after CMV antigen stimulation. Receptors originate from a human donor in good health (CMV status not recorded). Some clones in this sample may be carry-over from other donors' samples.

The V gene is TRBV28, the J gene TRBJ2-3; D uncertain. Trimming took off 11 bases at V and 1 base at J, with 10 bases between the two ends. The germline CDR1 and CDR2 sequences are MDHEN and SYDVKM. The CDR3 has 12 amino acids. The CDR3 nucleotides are TGTGCCGGCGGACCCGGCACAGATACGCAGTATTTT. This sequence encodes CAGGPGTDTQYF.

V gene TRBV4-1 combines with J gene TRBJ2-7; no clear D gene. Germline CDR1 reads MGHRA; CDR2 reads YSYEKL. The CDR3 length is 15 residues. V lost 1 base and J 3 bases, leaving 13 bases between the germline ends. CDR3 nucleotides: TGCGCCAGCAGCCAAGGCTCCCGACCTCACTACGAGCAGTACTTC. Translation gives CASSQGSRPHYEQYF.

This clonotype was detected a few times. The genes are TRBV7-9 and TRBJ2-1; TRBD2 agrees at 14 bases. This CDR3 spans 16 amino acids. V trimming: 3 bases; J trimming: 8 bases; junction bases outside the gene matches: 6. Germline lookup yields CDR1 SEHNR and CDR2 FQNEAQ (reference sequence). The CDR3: CASSFSRLAGGDEQFF. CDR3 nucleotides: TGTGCCAGCAGCTTCAGCCGACTAGCGGGAGGGGATGAGCAGTTCTTC.

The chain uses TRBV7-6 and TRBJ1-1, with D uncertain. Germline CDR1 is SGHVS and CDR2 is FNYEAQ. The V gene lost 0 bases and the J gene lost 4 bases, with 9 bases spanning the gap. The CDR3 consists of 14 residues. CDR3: CASSLAGLSTEAFF. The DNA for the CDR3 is TGTGCCAGCAGCTTAGCGGGGTTGAGCACTGAAGCTTTCTTT.

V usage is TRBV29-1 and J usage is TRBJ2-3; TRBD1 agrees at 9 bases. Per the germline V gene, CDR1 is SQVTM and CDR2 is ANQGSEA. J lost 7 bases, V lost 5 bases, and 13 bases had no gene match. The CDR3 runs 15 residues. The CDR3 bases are TGCAGCGTTACACCGGGACAGGGTGAGGTAAATACGCAGTATTTT. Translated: CSVTPGQGEVNTQYF.

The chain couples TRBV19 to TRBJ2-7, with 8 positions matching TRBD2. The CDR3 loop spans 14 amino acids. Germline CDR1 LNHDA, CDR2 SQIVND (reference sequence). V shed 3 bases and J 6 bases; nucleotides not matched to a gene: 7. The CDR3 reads CASSMSSGMVEQYF. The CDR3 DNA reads TGTGCCAGTAGTATGAGTAGCGGGATGGTCGAGCAGTACTTC.

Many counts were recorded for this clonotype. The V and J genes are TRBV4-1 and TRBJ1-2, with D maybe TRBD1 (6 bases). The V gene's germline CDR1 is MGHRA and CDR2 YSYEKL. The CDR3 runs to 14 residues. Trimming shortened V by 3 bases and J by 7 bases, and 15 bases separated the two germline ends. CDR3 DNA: TGCGCCAGCAGCCAGGCCCTAGGACAGACTGGCTACACCTTC. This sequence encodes CASSQALGQTGYTF.

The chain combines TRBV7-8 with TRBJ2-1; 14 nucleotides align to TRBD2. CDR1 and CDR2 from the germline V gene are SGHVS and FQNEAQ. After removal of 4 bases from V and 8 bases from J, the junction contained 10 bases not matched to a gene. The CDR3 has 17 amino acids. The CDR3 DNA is TGTGCCAGCAGCTCCCGACTAGCGGGAGGGCCCAGGGATGAGCAGTTCTTC. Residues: CASSSRLAGGPRDEQFF.

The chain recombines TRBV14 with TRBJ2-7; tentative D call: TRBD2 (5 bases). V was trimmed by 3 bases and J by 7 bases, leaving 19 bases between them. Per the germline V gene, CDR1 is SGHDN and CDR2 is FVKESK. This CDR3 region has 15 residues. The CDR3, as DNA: TGTGCCAGCAGCCAGGGAGAGGTTCTTATGGAGGAGCAGTACTTC. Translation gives CASSQGEVLMEEQYF.

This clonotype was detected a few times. Written as DNA, the CDR3 is TGTGCTAGTGGGGCGGGACTAGCGGGAGGGAAAGCCGGGGAGCTGTTTTTT. Its translation is CASGAGLAGGKAGELFF. The chain links TRBV12-5 to TRBJ2-2; TRBD2 aligns across 16 bases. There are 17 residues in the CDR3. Germline trimming cut 6 bases from V and 6 bases from J; bases unmatched to any gene: 7. Germline-derived CDR1 and CDR2 are LGHNT and FRNRAP.

The CDR3 spells CASRARQRGHEQYF. The CDR3 nucleotides read TGTGCCAGCAGGGCCCGCCAGCGGGGTCACGAGCAGTACTTC. V is TRBV2 and J is TRBJ2-7; TRBD2 matches 7 bases. The germline CDR1 and CDR2 sequences are SNHLY and FYNNEI. V lost 6 bases and J lost 5; bases outside the gene matches: 10. The CDR3 loop spans 14 amino acids.

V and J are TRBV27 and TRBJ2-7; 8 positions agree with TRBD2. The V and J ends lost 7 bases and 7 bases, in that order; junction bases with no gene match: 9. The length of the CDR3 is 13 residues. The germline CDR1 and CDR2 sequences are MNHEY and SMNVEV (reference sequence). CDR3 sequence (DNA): TGTGCCAGCAAACCAGCGGGGGCCAGGGAGCAGTACTTC. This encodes CASKPAGAREQYF.

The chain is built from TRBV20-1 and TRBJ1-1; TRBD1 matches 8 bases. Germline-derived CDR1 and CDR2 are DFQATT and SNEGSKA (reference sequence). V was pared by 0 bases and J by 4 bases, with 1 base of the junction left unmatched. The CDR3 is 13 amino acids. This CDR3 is CSAREDRATEAFF. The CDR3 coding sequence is TGCAGTGCTAGAGAGGACAGGGCCACTGAAGCTTTCTTT.

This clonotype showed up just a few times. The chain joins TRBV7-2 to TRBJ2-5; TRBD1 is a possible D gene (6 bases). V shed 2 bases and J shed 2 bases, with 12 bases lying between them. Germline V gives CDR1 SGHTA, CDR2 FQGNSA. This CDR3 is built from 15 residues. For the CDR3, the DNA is TGTGCCAGCAGCTTACGGTTGAGGGGGCAAGAGACCCAGTACTTC. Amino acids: CASSLRLRGQETQYF.

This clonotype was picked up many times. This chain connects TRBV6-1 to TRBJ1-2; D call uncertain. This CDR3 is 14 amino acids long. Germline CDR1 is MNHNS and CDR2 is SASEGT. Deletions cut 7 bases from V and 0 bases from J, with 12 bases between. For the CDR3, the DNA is TGTGCCAGCATATCCAGGCTAGCTAACTATGGCTACACCTTC. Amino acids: CASISRLANYGYTF.

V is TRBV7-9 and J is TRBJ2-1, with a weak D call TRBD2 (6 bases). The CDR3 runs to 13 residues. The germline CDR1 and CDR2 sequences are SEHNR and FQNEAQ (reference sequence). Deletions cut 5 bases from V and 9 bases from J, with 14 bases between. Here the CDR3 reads CASSLGSWGEQFF. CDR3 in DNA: TGTGCCAGCAGCCTCGGGAGTTGGGGTGAGCAGTTCTTC.

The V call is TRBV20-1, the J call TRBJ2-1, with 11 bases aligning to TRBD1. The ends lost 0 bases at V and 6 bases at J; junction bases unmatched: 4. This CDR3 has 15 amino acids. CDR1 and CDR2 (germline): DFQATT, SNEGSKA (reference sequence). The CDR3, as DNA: TGCAGTGCTAGAGATGGGACAGGGGGAATCAATGAGCAGTTCTTC. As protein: CSARDGTGGINEQFF.

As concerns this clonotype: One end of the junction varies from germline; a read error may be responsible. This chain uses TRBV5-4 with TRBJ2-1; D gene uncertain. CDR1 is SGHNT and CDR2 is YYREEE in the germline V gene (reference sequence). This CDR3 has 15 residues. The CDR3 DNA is TGTGCCAGCAGCCCCCTCGCTGACTCCCACAATGAGCAGTTCTTC. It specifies CASSPLADSHNEQFF.

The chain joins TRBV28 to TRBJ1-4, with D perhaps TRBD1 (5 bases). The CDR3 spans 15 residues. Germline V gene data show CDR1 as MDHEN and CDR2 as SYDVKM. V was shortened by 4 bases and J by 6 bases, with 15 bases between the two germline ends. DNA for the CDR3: TGTGCCAGCAGTTCCTCAGGGAAGGGAGATGAAAAACTGTTTTTT. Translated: CASSSSGKGDEKLFF.

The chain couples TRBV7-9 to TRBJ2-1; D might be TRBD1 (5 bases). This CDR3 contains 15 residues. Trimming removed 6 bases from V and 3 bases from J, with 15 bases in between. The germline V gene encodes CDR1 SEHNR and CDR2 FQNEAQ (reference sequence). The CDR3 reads CASRPQAWGYNEQFF. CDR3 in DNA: TGTGCCAGCAGACCACAGGCGTGGGGCTACAATGAGCAGTTCTTC.

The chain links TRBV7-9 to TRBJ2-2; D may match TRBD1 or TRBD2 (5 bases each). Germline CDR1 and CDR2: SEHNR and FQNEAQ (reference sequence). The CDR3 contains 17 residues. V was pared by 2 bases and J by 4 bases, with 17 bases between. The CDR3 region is CASSLLTAVSSTGELFF. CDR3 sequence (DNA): TGTGCCAGCAGCTTATTGACAGCGGTCAGCAGCACCGGGGAGCTGTTTTTT. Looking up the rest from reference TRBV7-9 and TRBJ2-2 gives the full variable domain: DTGVSQNPRHKITKRGQNVTFRCDPISEHNRLYWYRQTLGQGPEFLTYFQNEAQLEKSRLLSDRFSAERPKGSFSTLEIQRTEQGDSAMYLCASSLLTAVSSTGELFFGEGSRLTVL.